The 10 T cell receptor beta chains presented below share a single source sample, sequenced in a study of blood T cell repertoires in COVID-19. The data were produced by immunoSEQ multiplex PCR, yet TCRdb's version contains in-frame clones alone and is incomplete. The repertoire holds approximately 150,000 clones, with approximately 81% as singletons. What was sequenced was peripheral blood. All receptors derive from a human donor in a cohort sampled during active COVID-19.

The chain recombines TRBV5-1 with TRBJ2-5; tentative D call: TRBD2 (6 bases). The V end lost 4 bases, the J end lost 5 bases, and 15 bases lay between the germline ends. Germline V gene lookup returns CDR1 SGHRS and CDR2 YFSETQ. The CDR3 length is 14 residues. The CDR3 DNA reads TGCGCCAGCAGCCCAGCCGGGGGTGTGGAGACCCAGTACTTC. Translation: CASSPAGGVETQYF.

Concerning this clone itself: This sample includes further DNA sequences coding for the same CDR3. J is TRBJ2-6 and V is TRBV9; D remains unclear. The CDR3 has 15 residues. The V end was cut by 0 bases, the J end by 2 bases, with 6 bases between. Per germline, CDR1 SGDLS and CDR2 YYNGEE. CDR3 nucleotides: TGTGCCAGCAGCGTAGGGCAAGCTGGGGCCAACGTCCTGACTTTC. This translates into CASSVGQAGANVLTF.

In DNA form, the CDR3 reads TGTGCCAGCAGCTTGGCCCTTGGCTACACCTTC. Its protein is CASSLALGYTF. The chain employs TRBV5-6 and TRBJ1-2; D is ambiguous. This CDR3 region has 11 residues. V lost 0 bases to trimming and J lost 7 bases, with 4 bases between them. Germline loops: CDR1 SGHDT, CDR2 YYEEEE.

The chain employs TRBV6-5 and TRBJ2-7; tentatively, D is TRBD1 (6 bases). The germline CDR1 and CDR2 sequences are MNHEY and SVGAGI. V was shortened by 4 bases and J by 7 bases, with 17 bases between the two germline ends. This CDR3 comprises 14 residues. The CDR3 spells CASSSNRDTKEQYF. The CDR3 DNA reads TGTGCCAGCAGTTCCAACAGGGATACAAAGGAGCAGTACTTC.

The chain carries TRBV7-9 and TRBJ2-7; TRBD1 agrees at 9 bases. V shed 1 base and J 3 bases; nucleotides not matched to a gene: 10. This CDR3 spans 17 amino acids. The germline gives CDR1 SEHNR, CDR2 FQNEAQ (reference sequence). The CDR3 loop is CASSLDPYRGRSYEQYF. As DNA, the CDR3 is TGTGCCAGCAGCTTAGACCCTTACAGGGGGCGAAGCTACGAGCAGTACTTC. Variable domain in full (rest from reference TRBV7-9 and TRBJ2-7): DTGVSQNPRHKITKRGQNVTFRCDPISEHNRLYWYRQTLGQGPEFLTYFQNEAQLEKSRLLSDRFSAERPKGSFSTLEIQRTEQGDSAMYLCASSLDPYRGRSYEQYFGPGTRLTVT.

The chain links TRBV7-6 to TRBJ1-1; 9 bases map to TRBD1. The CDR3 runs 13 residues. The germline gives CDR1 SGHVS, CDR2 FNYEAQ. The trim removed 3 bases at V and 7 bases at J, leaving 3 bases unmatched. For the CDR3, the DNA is TGTGCCAGCAGCTTTATGACAGGGGGTGAAGCTTTCTTT. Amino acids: CASSFMTGGEAFF.

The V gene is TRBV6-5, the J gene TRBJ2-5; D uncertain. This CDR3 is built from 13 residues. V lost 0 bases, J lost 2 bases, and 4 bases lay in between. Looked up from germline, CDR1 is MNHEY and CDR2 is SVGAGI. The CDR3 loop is CASSYSSQETQYF. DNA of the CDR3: TGTGCCAGCAGTTACTCCTCTCAAGAGACCCAGTACTTC.

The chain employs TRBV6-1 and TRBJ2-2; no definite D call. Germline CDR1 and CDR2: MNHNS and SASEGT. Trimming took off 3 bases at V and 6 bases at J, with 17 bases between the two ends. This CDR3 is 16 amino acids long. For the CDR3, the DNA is TGTGCCAGCAGTGATGGCGGTACCTATAGGTCCGGGGAGCTGTTTTTT. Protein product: CASSDGGTYRSGELFF.

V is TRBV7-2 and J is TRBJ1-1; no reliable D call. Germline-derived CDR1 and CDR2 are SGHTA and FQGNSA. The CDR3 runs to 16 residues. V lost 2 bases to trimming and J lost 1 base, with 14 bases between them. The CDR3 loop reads CASSLRRSTKNTEAFF. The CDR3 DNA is TGTGCCAGCAGCTTAAGGCGGTCGACTAAGAACACTGAAGCTTTCTTT.

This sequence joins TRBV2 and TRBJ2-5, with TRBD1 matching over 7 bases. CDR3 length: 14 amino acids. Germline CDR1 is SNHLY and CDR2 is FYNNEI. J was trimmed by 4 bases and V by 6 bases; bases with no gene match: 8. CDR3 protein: CASRRQGIGETQYF. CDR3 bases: TGTGCCAGCAGACGACAGGGAATTGGAGAGACCCAGTACTTC.